This T cell receptor beta chain was found in a study of CD8 T cells in Susac syndrome. The authors reverse transcribed roughly 0.5 to 1 ug RNA with random hexamers. MiXCR, run by TCRdb on the immunoSEQ multiplex PCR reads, gives a single entry per CDR3 protein. Of 150,000 to 200,000 distinct CDR3 sequences detected, about 93% appear once; the ten largest clones hold around 0.13%. V lost 1 base to trimming and J lost 6 bases, with 9 bases between them. Germline values: CDR1 KGHSH, CDR2 LQKENI. The CDR3 spans 13 residues. The sample taken for sequencing was CD4+ T cells from PBMCs. The chain recombines TRBV18 with TRBJ1-2; D may be TRBD1 (5 bases). This receptor was taken from a human donor in good health. CDR3 DNA sequence: TGTGCCAGCTCACCACTACAGGCCGATGGCTACACCTTC. Its protein is CASSPLQADGYTF. The full variable domain, in which reference TRBV18 and TRBJ1-2 provide the parts outside the CDR3, is NAGVMQNPRHLVRRRGQEARLRCSPMKGHSHVYWYRQLPEEGLKFMVYLQKENIIDESGMPKERFSAEFPKEGPSILRIQQVVRGDSAAYFCASSPLQADGYTFGSGTRLTVV.